This passage covers 24 T cell receptor beta chains from one sample sequenced in a study of shared clonotypes between healthy human individuals. The data were produced by immunoSEQ multiplex PCR, yet TCRdb's version contains in-frame clones alone and is incomplete. The sample includes about half a million clones, almost 80% of them seen just once. The material sequenced was PBMCs. These receptor sequences come from a woman aged 40 to 50 in good health. Some clones in this sample may be carry-over from other donors' samples.

This chain joins TRBV7-8 and TRBJ1-5; the D gene is possibly TRBD1 (5 bases). The CDR3 extends over 12 amino acids. Germline lookup yields CDR1 SGHVS and CDR2 FQNEAQ. Trimming shortened V by 5 bases and J by 7 bases, and 9 bases separated the two germline ends. CDR3 in DNA: TGTGCCAGCAGCCTCCGGGGGCAGCCCCAGCATTTT. It yields the protein CASSLRGQPQHF.

V gene TRBV7-2 combines with J gene TRBJ2-7, with D possibly being TRBD1 (6 bases). Germline CDR1 is SGHTA and CDR2 is FQGNSA. V dropped 1 base and J dropped 4 bases, with 11 bases sitting between them. The length of the CDR3 is 14 residues. This CDR3 reads CASSLDREFYEQYF. The CDR3 nucleotides read TGTGCCAGCAGCTTAGACAGGGAGTTTTACGAGCAGTACTTC. Filled out from reference TRBV7-2 and TRBJ2-7, the complete variable domain reads GAGVSQSPSNKVTEKGKDVELRCDPISGHTALYWYRQSLGQGLEFLIYFQGNSAPDKSGLPSDRFSAERTGGSVSTLTIQRTQQEDSAVYLCASSLDREFYEQYFGPGTRLTVT.

This clone came up once. The gene calls are TRBV10-3 and TRBJ1-3; D call uncertain. The germline CDR1 and CDR2 sequences are ENHRY and SYGVKD. V gave up 3 bases and J gave up 0 bases, with 9 bases separating them. This CDR3 has 15 residues. The CDR3 loop reads CAISDAGYSGNTIYF. The DNA of the CDR3 is TGTGCCATCAGTGACGCAGGCTACTCTGGAAACACCATATATTTT.

The rearrangement links TRBV5-6 to TRBJ1-1; no definite D call. Germline V lookup: CDR1 SGHDT, CDR2 YYEEEE. The V end lost 0 bases, the J end lost 1 base, and 7 bases lay between the germline ends. The length of the CDR3 is 14 residues. Here the CDR3 reads CASSLGHQNTEAFF. For the CDR3, the DNA is TGTGCCAGCAGCTTGGGGCACCAGAACACTGAAGCTTTCTTT.

This clone was detected many times. The V and J genes are TRBV5-6 and TRBJ2-7; the match to TRBD2 covers 8 bases. The germline V gene has CDR1 SGHDT and CDR2 YYEEEE. This CDR3 region has 15 residues. V lost 4 bases, J lost 7 bases, and 13 bases stayed unmatched. CDR3 region: CASSPGGGLVAEQYF. The CDR3, as DNA: TGTGCCAGCAGCCCTGGGGGGGGACTAGTAGCGGAGCAGTACTTC. Based on the CDR3 plus reference TRBV5-6 and TRBJ2-7, the full variable domain is DAGVTQSPTHLIKTRGQQVTLRCSPKSGHDTVSWYQQALGQGPQFIFQYYEEEERQRGNFPDRFSGHQFPNYSSELNVNALLLGDSALYLCASSPGGGLVAEQYFGPGTRLTVT.

The genes are TRBV30 and TRBJ2-3; D is possibly TRBD2 (6 bases). CDR1 is GTSNPN and CDR2 is SVGIG in the germline V gene (reference sequence). CDR3 length: 14 amino acids. The V and J ends lost 0 bases and 2 bases respectively, with 9 bases between them. The CDR3 DNA follows: TGTGCCTGGAGTGTACGGGAGTCCACAGATACGCAGTATTTT. Residues: CAWSVRESTDTQYF.

This sequence joins TRBV28 and TRBJ2-7, with D unclear. The CDR3 consists of 15 residues. The V gene lost 3 bases and the J gene lost 4 bases, with 16 bases spanning the gap. Germline CDR1 and CDR2: MDHEN and SYDVKM. CDR3 loop: CASSFGVPFMYEQYF. CDR3 DNA: TGTGCCAGCAGTTTCGGAGTCCCCTTTATGTACGAGCAGTACTTC. Full variable domain (remainder filled in from reference TRBV28 and TRBJ2-7): DVKVTQSSRYLVKRTGEKVFLECVQDMDHENMFWYRQDPGLGLRLIYFSYDVKMKEKGDIPEGYSVSREKKERFSLILESASTNQTSMYLCASSFGVPFMYEQYFGPGTRLTVT.

The genes are TRBV10-1 and TRBJ2-2, with no clear D. V lost 5 bases to trimming and J lost 6 bases, with 13 bases between them. Germline V gene sequence: CDR1 WNHNN, CDR2 SYGVQD (reference sequence). This CDR3 comprises 14 residues. This CDR3 is CASSPDNQAGELFF. CDR3 nucleotides: TGCGCCAGCAGTCCTGACAACCAAGCCGGGGAGCTGTTTTTT.

J is TRBJ2-7 and V is TRBV29-1, with no clear D. Germline CDR1 is SQVTM and CDR2 is ANQGSEA. There are 12 residues in the CDR3. Trimming removed 5 bases at V and 0 bases at J, with 8 bases between. CDR3 nucleotide sequence: TGCAGCGTTTTAGAAAGCTCCTACGAGCAGTACTTC. This sequence encodes CSVLESSYEQYF.

The chain is built from TRBV5-4 and TRBJ1-3, with TRBD1 identical over 8 bases. V was pared by 1 base and J by 8 bases, with 2 bases of the junction left unmatched. Germline CDR1 is SGHNT and CDR2 is YYREEE (reference sequence). The CDR3 is 13 residues long. The CDR3 bases are TGTGCCAGCAGCTTGACAGGGGGGGACACCATATATTTT. Protein: CASSLTGGDTIYF.

At least ten counts were recorded for this clone. The chain uses TRBV6-5 and TRBJ1-4; no clear D gene. Deletions cut 4 bases from V and 7 bases from J, with 16 bases between. This CDR3 contains 15 residues. Germline CDR1 is MNHEY and CDR2 is SVGAGI. The CDR3 is CASSSHLAGSEKLFF. CDR3 bases: TGTGCCAGCAGTTCTCACTTAGCGGGGTCTGAAAAACTGTTTTTT.

The rearrangement links TRBV27 to TRBJ2-4; D possibly corresponds to TRBD1 (7 bases). Germline CDR1 and CDR2: MNHEY and SMNVEV (reference sequence). The CDR3 spans 16 residues. The germline V and J ends were trimmed by 2 bases and 3 bases, with 14 bases remaining between them. The CDR3 coding sequence is TGTGCCAGCAGTTTAAAGGGGGCGGGGTTCAAAAACATTCAGTACTTC. Translation gives CASSLKGAGFKNIQYF.

This chain connects TRBV18 to TRBJ2-2; D possibly corresponds to TRBD2 (5 bases). CDR1 and CDR2 from the germline V gene are KGHSH and LQKENI. The V end lost 1 base, the J end lost 0 bases, and 9 bases lay between the germline ends. The CDR3 covers 16 residues. CDR3 sequence: CASSPQPGTNTGELFF. As DNA, the CDR3 is TGTGCCAGCTCACCACAACCGGGGACGAACACCGGGGAGCTGTTTTTT.

Relative to its sample, this clone is medium-sized. The chain is built from TRBV6-1 and TRBJ1-5; D unresolved. Trimming stripped 5 bases from V and 6 bases from J, with 11 bases between. From germline, CDR1 is MNHNS and CDR2 SASEGT. The CDR3 runs 13 residues. Here the CDR3 reads CASSLEGSQPQHF. In DNA, the CDR3 is TGTGCCAGCAGTTTAGAGGGATCTCAGCCCCAGCATTTT.

This clone is a singleton in its sample. This chain connects TRBV28 to TRBJ2-1; 13 positions match TRBD2. From germline, CDR1 is MDHEN and CDR2 SYDVKM. The CDR3 contains 14 residues. V shed 6 bases and J 9 bases; nucleotides not matched to a gene: 5. The CDR3 DNA is TGTGCCAGCAGCACCACTAGCGGGAGGGCTGAGCAGTTCTTC. As protein: CASSTTSGRAEQFF. Full variable domain (missing parts from reference TRBV28 and TRBJ2-1): DVKVTQSSRYLVKRTGEKVFLECVQDMDHENMFWYRQDPGLGLRLIYFSYDVKMKEKGDIPEGYSVSREKKERFSLILESASTNQTSMYLCASSTTSGRAEQFFGPGTRLTVL.

The chain joins TRBV11-2 to TRBJ2-5; D unclear. The CDR3 spans 14 residues. In germline, CDR1 is SGHAT, CDR2 FQNNGV. Trimming removed 5 bases from V and 2 bases from J, with 12 bases in between. CDR3 sequence: CASSPIKRQETQYF. CDR3 sequence (DNA): TGTGCCAGCAGCCCGATCAAGAGACAAGAGACCCAGTACTTC.

Worth noting for this clone: A far more abundant clone sits one base away, making this likely a read error. This same CDR3 is encoded by further DNA sequences in the sample. The chain links TRBV19 to TRBJ1-4, with D unresolved. Germline CDR1 LNHDA, CDR2 SQIVND (reference sequence). Trimming removed 2 bases at V and 14 bases at J, with 21 bases between. CDR3 size: 15 residues. CDR3 sequence: CASSIPGLGAQALFF. CDR3 DNA: TGTGCCAGTAGTATACCCGGACTCGGAGCGCAAGCGCTGTTTTTT.

This clone has ten or more counts. The rearrangement uses TRBV6-4 and TRBJ2-3; 8 nucleotides line up with TRBD2. Germline V gene lookup returns CDR1 MRHNA and CDR2 SNTAGT. This CDR3 is built from 16 residues. V lost 2 bases and J lost 1; bases outside the gene matches: 5. The CDR3 here is CASSDAGGSGTDTQYF. Here the CDR3 DNA reads TGTGCCAGCAGTGACGCGGGAGGTAGTGGCACAGATACGCAGTATTTT.

This clone was counted once. The chain is built from TRBV10-3 and TRBJ2-3, with TRBD2 identical over 9 bases. The V gene's germline CDR1 is ENHRY and CDR2 SYGVKD. The V segment lost 6 bases and the J segment 5 bases; nucleotides outside the gene matches: 6. The CDR3 is made up of 14 amino acids. The CDR3 region is CAIRRAGGEDTQYF. CDR3 DNA: TGTGCCATCAGGCGGGCGGGAGGGGAAGATACGCAGTATTTT.

CDR3 in amino acids: CASSAPSAGNDEQFF. The CDR3 bases are TGCGCCAGCAGCGCTCCCTCGGCGGGAAACGATGAGCAGTTCTTC. J is TRBJ2-1 and V is TRBV5-1, with D possibly matching TRBD2 (6 bases). The CDR3 covers 15 residues. With 4 bases removed from V and 8 bases from J, the gap between germline ends came to 19 bases. The germline V gene encodes CDR1 SGHRS and CDR2 YFSETQ.

This chain links TRBV4-2 with TRBJ2-7; D not certain. The germline V gene encodes CDR1 LGHNA and CDR2 YNFKEQ. This CDR3 comprises 12 residues. V lost 2 bases, J lost 6 bases, and 8 bases lay in between. CDR3 in amino acids: CASSQSKAEQYF. In DNA, the CDR3 is TGTGCCAGCAGCCAATCAAAGGCCGAGCAGTACTTC.

This clone appeared a few times. The chain employs TRBV2 and TRBJ2-1; either TRBD1 or TRBD2 may fit D (6 bases each). The CDR3 length is 14 residues. The V end was cut by 6 bases, the J end by 6 bases, with 15 bases between. Germline loops: CDR1 SNHLY, CDR2 FYNNEI. The CDR3 region is CASSNRVGGNEQFF. The CDR3 DNA reads as TGTGCCAGCAGCAACAGGGTGGGGGGCAATGAGCAGTTCTTC.

This clone was seen only a few times. The chain carries TRBV11-1 and TRBJ1-1; D gene unclear. The CDR3 is made up of 15 amino acids. Trimming took off 1 base at V and 4 bases at J, with 13 bases between the two ends. Germline CDR1 and CDR2: SGHAT and FQDESV (reference sequence). DNA for the CDR3: TGTGCCAGCAGCTTAGATTCCCTTGGGAGCACTGAAGCTTTCTTT. The encoded protein is CASSLDSLGSTEAFF.

The chain joins TRBV4-3 to TRBJ2-1, with D perhaps matching TRBD1 (6 bases). This CDR3 has 16 residues. In germline, CDR1 is LGHNA, CDR2 YSLEER. With 4 bases removed from V and 2 bases from J, the gap between germline ends came to 15 bases. The DNA of the CDR3 is TGCGCCAGCAGCCGGGGGCGGACATTGGCCTACAATGAGCAGTTCTTC. Residues: CASSRGRTLAYNEQFF.